This TCR beta chain was captured in a study of blood T cell repertoires in COVID-19. As processed by the authors: Amplification from reference gene primers served as the basis for estimated nucleated cell counts. Generated by immunoSEQ multiplex PCR, the TCRdb table keeps only in-frame clones and is missing some. That table supplies the V and J calls and clone size; D and trimming were determined from the DNA. Among about 210,000 clones listed, 81% were seen once. Sequencing was carried out using PBMCs or T cells enriched from blood (not recorded which). The clonotype originates from a woman between 50 and 59 years old with acute COVID-19.

The CDR3 here is CASSVGTGKSTNEKLFF. DNA of the CDR3: TGCGCCAGCAGTGTGGGGACAGGGAAATCAACTAATGAAAAACTGTTTTTT. V gene TRBV10-1 combines with J gene TRBJ1-4; 9 bases line up with TRBD1. CDR3 size: 17 residues. The junction had 6 bases not matched to a gene; V was cut back by 4 bases and J by 0 bases. Germline V gene sequence: CDR1 WNHNN, CDR2 SYGVQD (reference sequence).